This T cell receptor beta chain derives from a study of cytomegalovirus exposure and HLA in healthy donors. The overall study: Counted in an early data release were 75 million to 85 million unique TCRs from HLA-typed donors.

The PCR employed 60 Vbeta primers together with 13 Jbeta primers. The assay was immunoSEQ multiplex PCR, and TCRdb's table has in-frame clones only and misses some. The table shows over 150,000 clones, with approximately 70% occurring only once. Despite likely unrecorded immune exposures, the donors were nominally healthy at the time of sampling. Whole-study results and caveats: Presence/absence analyses assumed roughly uniform sequencing depth across donors. Researchers catalogued 150 or so TCR beta chains as cytomegalovirus-associated.

Germline values: CDR1 SGHTA, CDR2 FQGNSA. The CDR3 sequence is 17 residues long. V lost 2 bases and J lost 4, with 20 bases in between. This clone was detected only once. The antigen is unknown. The genes are TRBV7-2 and TRBJ1-1, with TRBD1 as a possible D gene (5 bases). Sequenced input: PBMCs. The source of this sequence is a woman between 35 and 50 years old in good health and CMV-seropositive. CDR3 DNA sequence: TGTGCCAGCAGCTTATTCGTACTGGGGACTGTCCCCACTGAAGCTTTCTTT. Translated, it gives CASSLFVLGTVPTEAFF.